The 14 T cell receptor beta chains below come from one sample, sequenced in a study of blood T cell repertoires in COVID-19. Produced via immunoSEQ multiplex PCR; TCRdb's table is partial and in-frame only. This table holds 150,000 to 200,000 clones, about 85% found once. Specimen: peripheral blood. These receptors were obtained from a woman over 75 with acute or convalescent COVID-19.

The V call is TRBV19, the J call TRBJ1-2; 9 bases agree with TRBD1. Germline CDR1 and CDR2: LNHDA and SQIVND (reference sequence). This CDR3 has 17 amino acids. V was pared by 6 bases and J by 2 bases, with 13 bases of the junction left unmatched. The CDR3 sequence: CASSPRPQGAANYGYTF. The CDR3 region has the DNA TGTGCCAGTAGCCCGCGCCCACAGGGGGCGGCCAACTATGGCTACACCTTC. Full variable domain (outside the CDR3, taken from reference TRBV19 and TRBJ1-2): DGGITQSPKYLFRKEGQNVTLSCEQNLNHDAMYWYRQDPGQGLRLIYYSQIVNDFQKGDIAEGYSVSREKKESFPLTVTSAQKNPTAFYLCASSPRPQGAANYGYTFGSGTRLTVV.

This clone was seen once. J is TRBJ1-2 and V is TRBV7-2, with TRBD1 matching over 7 bases. V was clipped by 5 bases and J by 4 bases; unmatched bases: 4. Germline V CDR1 and CDR2: SGHTA, FQGNSA. This CDR3 comprises 13 residues. CDR3 coding DNA: TGTGCCAGCAGCCATAGGACAGGCTATGGCTACACCTTC. Its translation: CASSHRTGYGYTF.

This clone was seen just once. J is TRBJ2-1 and V is TRBV12-5, with 9 bases that match TRBD2. Germline CDR1 is LGHNT and CDR2 is FRNRAP. Unmatched junction bases numbered 9, after V lost 3 bases and J lost 9 bases. The CDR3 totals 15 residues. CDR3 nucleotide sequence: TGTGCTAGTGGTTTTTCCGCGGGAGGGCCGGGTGAGCAGTTCTTC. It specifies CASGFSAGGPGEQFF.

The chain is built from TRBV6-5 and TRBJ2-7; a weak D match, TRBD2 (7 bases). CDR1 and CDR2 (germline): MNHEY, SVGAGI. V was trimmed by 5 bases and J by 3 bases, leaving 17 bases between them. This CDR3 region has 15 residues. The CDR3 nucleotides read TGTGCCAGCAGTCCGCGACGGGGGGCTAGCTACGAGCAGTACTTC. This encodes CASSPRRGASYEQYF.

V is TRBV10-3 and J is TRBJ2-6; TRBD2 agrees at 7 bases. The V segment lost 6 bases and the J segment 2 bases; nucleotides outside the gene matches: 13. CDR1 and CDR2 (germline): ENHRY, SYGVKD. CDR3 length: 18 amino acids. CDR3 nucleotide sequence: TGTGCCATCAGGCAGGCGGGAGAGGACGTACCTGGGGCCAACGTCCTGACTTTC. This codes for CAIRQAGEDVPGANVLTF.

This clone occurred once. The chain couples TRBV15 to TRBJ2-3, with D unresolved. Looked up from germline, CDR1 is LNHNV and CDR2 is YYDKDF (reference sequence). The CDR3 spans 14 residues. The germline V and J ends were trimmed by 1 base and 3 bases, with 8 bases remaining between them. This chain's CDR3 is CATSRGLPTDTQYF. The CDR3 nucleotides are TGTGCCACCAGCAGAGGACTTCCGACAGATACGCAGTATTTT.

The rearrangement links TRBV9 to TRBJ2-5; D is undetermined. The CDR3 is 13 residues long. From germline, CDR1 is SGDLS and CDR2 YYNGEE. Trimming took 4 bases from V and 5 from J, leaving 12 bases between them. The CDR3 DNA sequence: TGTGCCAGCAGCTACGGGTCGGAGGAGACCCAGTACTTC. Amino acids: CASSYGSEETQYF.

CDR3 nucleotide sequence: TGTGCCAGCAGCGTCTTAACAGGGGGCGCCAACTATGGCTACACCTTC. Protein: CASSVLTGGANYGYTF. The rearrangement joins TRBV9 to TRBJ1-2, with TRBD1 matching 9 bases. V lost 2 bases and J lost 2; bases outside the gene matches: 7. The CDR3 runs to 16 residues. Germline CDR1 is SGDLS and CDR2 is YYNGEE.

The chain couples TRBV27 to TRBJ2-7, with TRBD1 matching 10 bases. Looked up from germline, CDR1 is MNHEY and CDR2 is SMNVEV (reference sequence). This CDR3 spans 16 amino acids. Germline trimming cut 4 bases from V and 6 bases from J; bases unmatched to any gene: 12. The CDR3 coding sequence is TGTGCCAGCAGTTACCTCCGGGACAGGGGTGTCCGCGAGCAGTACTTC. Translating it yields CASSYLRDRGVREQYF.

This sequence joins TRBV6-2 or TRBV6-3 and TRBJ2-1, with 10 positions matching TRBD2. In germline, CDR1 is MNHEY, CDR2 SVGEGT. After removal of 6 bases from V and 0 bases from J, the junction contained 8 bases not matched to a gene. The CDR3 has 17 amino acids. CDR3 region: CASSLSQRGGSYNEQFF. In nucleotides, the CDR3 is TGTGCCAGCAGCCTCTCCCAGCGGGGGGGCTCCTACAATGAGCAGTTCTTC.

CDR3 sequence (DNA): TGTGCCAGCAGCCAAGGCCCCGGGGGTTACTACGGTGCAACTAATGAAAAACTGTTTTTT. Its translation is CASSQGPGGYYGATNEKLFF. This chain connects TRBV3-1 (or the pseudogene TRBV3-2) to TRBJ1-4; a possible D gene is TRBD1 (5 bases). Germline V gene lookup returns CDR1 LGHDT and CDR2 YNNKEL (reference sequence). The V end was cut by 1 base, the J end by 0 bases, with 21 bases between. This CDR3 has 20 residues.

The gene calls are TRBV6-2 or TRBV6-3 and TRBJ2-3; weak D call: TRBD2 (7 bases). The CDR3 is 16 amino acids. V lost 5 bases, J lost 6 bases, and 21 bases lay in between. From germline, CDR1 is MNHEY and CDR2 SVGEGT. The CDR3 protein is CASSPPLLGGPDTQYF. In DNA form, the CDR3 reads TGTGCCAGCAGTCCGCCATTATTGGGGGGGCCGGATACGCAGTATTTT.

This chain uses TRBV7-9 with TRBJ1-1, with D hard to call. CDR1 and CDR2 (germline): SEHNR, FQNEAQ (reference sequence). V was trimmed by 2 bases and J by 10 bases, leaving 11 bases between them. CDR3 size: 12 residues. CDR3 loop: CASSLILTGAFF. In nucleotides, the CDR3 is TGTGCCAGCAGCTTAATACTAACCGGAGCTTTCTTT.

This chain links TRBV5-4 with TRBJ1-2, with 10 nucleotides matching TRBD1. In germline, CDR1 is SGHNT, CDR2 YYREEE (reference sequence). With V trimmed by 0 bases and J by 4 bases, 6 bases remained unmatched. The CDR3 loop spans 16 amino acids. CDR3 nucleotides: TGTGCCAGCAGCTTGGGACCGGGACAGGGGACCTATGGCTACACCTTC. Its protein is CASSLGPGQGTYGYTF.